Below, 5 T cell receptor beta chains from the same sample are listed, as sequenced in a study of T-cell memory formation after mild COVID-19. TCRdb ran MiXCR on the 5' RACE reads and lists one entry per CDR3 protein. The table lists a few hundred thousand distinct CDR3 sequences, approximately 9% of them singletons, with around a fifth in the top ten. Sequencing input: PBMCs or a T cell subset sorted from them (not recorded which). Receptors originate from a man aged 18-30 years who had mild COVID-19 (a few samples of this study predate the infection). Cell type and time point are not known.

This clonotype was seen ten or more times. This rearrangement joins TRBV7-6 to TRBJ2-5; TRBD1 might be the D (5 bases). V lost 3 bases to trimming and J lost 1 base, with 9 bases between them. There are 14 residues in the CDR3. Germline CDR1 is SGHVS and CDR2 is FNYEAQ. DNA of the CDR3: TGTGCCAGCAGCTTGCAGGGTTCCCAAGAGACCCAGTACTTC. Protein product: CASSLQGSQETQYF. Full variable domain (missing parts from reference TRBV7-6 and TRBJ2-5): GAGVSQSPRYKVTKRGQDVALRCDPISGHVSLYWYRQALGQGPEFLTYFNYEAQQDKSGLPNDRFSAERPEGSISTLTIQRTEQRDSAMYRCASSLQGSQETQYFGPGTRLLVL.

This clonotype was recorded a few times. This chain uses TRBV5-1 with TRBJ1-1; perhaps TRBD1 as D (6 bases). In germline, CDR1 is SGHRS, CDR2 YFSETQ. Deletions cut 5 bases from V and 6 bases from J, with 32 bases between. This CDR3 is built from 19 residues. The CDR3 is CASSSRGRTGGAFRPEAFF. The CDR3, as DNA: TGCGCCAGCAGTTCTCGCGGTCGGACGGGGGGCGCCTTTCGTCCTGAAGCTTTCTTT.

Only a few counts were recorded for this clonotype. The V call is TRBV5-4, the J call TRBJ1-1; 8 positions agree with TRBD1. Trimming took 4 bases from V and 6 from J; bases not matched to a gene: 11. The CDR3 is made up of 15 amino acids. Germline values: CDR1 SGHNT, CDR2 YYREEE (reference sequence). CDR3 DNA sequence: TGTGCCAGCAGCGCGCCCGGCACAGGGGGATCTGAAGCTTTCTTT. Amino acids: CASSAPGTGGSEAFF.

The rearrangement joins TRBV19 to TRBJ2-7; 8 bases align to TRBD2. Germline CDR1 is LNHDA and CDR2 is SQIVND (reference sequence). The CDR3 has 13 amino acids. The V gene end was trimmed by 5 bases and the J gene end by 2 bases; junction bases not matched to a gene: 2. CDR3 loop: CASSVGLAYEQYV. DNA for the CDR3: TGTGCCAGTAGTGTGGGACTAGCCTACGAGCAGTACGTC.

This clonotype was counted a few times. This chain uses TRBV4-2 with TRBJ2-5, with D uncertain. Germline V lookup: CDR1 LGHNA, CDR2 YNFKEQ. Trimming took 0 bases from V and 2 from J, leaving 7 bases between them. The CDR3 sequence is 14 residues long. CDR3: CASSQESMQETQYF. As DNA, the CDR3 is TGTGCCAGCAGCCAAGAGTCCATGCAAGAGACCCAGTACTTC.